These 13 T cell receptor beta chains were all obtained from the same sample, sequenced in a study of beta chain features in type 1 diabetes. Reverse transcribing all isolated RNA meant expressed TCRB transcripts were sequenced. The protocol was immunoSEQ multiplex PCR, while the TCRdb copy is restricted to in-frame clones and leaves out a portion. In the table there are 850,000 to 900,000 clones, 15% to 20% of which are singletons. Sequenced material: naive CD4+ T cells from blood. These receptors were taken from a woman aged 18-35 years in good health.

The genes are TRBV5-1 and TRBJ2-1, with D possibly being TRBD2 (5 bases). V dropped 5 bases and J dropped 5 bases, with 17 bases sitting between them. Germline values: CDR1 SGHRS, CDR2 YFSETQ. The CDR3 consists of 15 residues. CDR3 in DNA: TGCGCCAGCAGTTCTAGGAGGTTGATCGACAATGAGCAGTTCTTC. Protein product: CASSSRRLIDNEQFF. Full variable domain (remainder filled in from reference TRBV5-1 and TRBJ2-1): KAGVTQTPRYLIKTRGQQVTLSCSPISGHRSVSWYQQTPGQGLQFLFEYFSETQRNKGNFPGRFSGRQFSNSRSEMNVSTLELGDSALYLCASSSRRLIDNEQFFGPGTRLTVL.

The sample holds a few counts of this clone. The chain has TRBV6-5 and TRBJ2-1; 13 bases fit TRBD2. The length of the CDR3 is 13 residues. V was pared by 11 bases and J by 7 bases, with 5 bases of the junction left unmatched. Per the germline V gene, CDR1 is MNHEY and CDR2 is SVGAGI. CDR3 DNA sequence: TGTGCCTCGGGACTAGCGGGGATAAATGAGCAGTTCTTC. The encoded protein is CASGLAGINEQFF.

This clone appeared a few times. The chain links TRBV10-3 to TRBJ2-6, with TRBD1 matching over 10 bases. Germline V lookup: CDR1 ENHRY, CDR2 SYGVKD. V was clipped by 11 bases and J by 4 bases; unmatched bases: 5. The CDR3 contains 14 residues. CDR3 coding DNA: TGTGCCGCAAGACAGGGGGCCGGGGCCAACGTCCTGACTTTC. It encodes CAARQGAGANVLTF.

The CDR3 DNA sequence: TGCAGCGTTCTGTGGGACAGGGGCCATGGCTACACCTTC. Translation: CSVLWDRGHGYTF. This chain connects TRBV29-1 to TRBJ1-2; TRBD1 matches 10 bases. The CDR3 extends over 13 amino acids. V lost 5 bases to trimming and J lost 6 bases; unmatched junction nucleotides: 6. The germline gives CDR1 SQVTM, CDR2 ANQGSEA.

The V call is TRBV2, the J call TRBJ1-2; a weak D match, TRBD1 (5 bases). Germline CDR1 is SNHLY and CDR2 is FYNNEI. Between the trimmed V and J ends, which lost 1 base and 6 bases, there was a span of 12 bases. This CDR3 spans 14 amino acids. The CDR3 nucleotides read TGTGCCAGCAGTGAAGACAGGATCCCGGATGGCTACACCTTC. Translating gives CASSEDRIPDGYTF.

This clone has a handful of counts. The chain joins TRBV4-2 to TRBJ1-5; D is unclear. Germline V gene data show CDR1 as LGHNA and CDR2 as YNFKEQ. The CDR3 spans 15 residues. Trimming pared 1 base from V and 4 bases from J, leaving 11 bases between. CDR3 nucleotide sequence: TGTGCCAGCAGCCAAGTCCGGGGAACTAATCAGCCCCAGCATTTT. Protein product: CASSQVRGTNQPQHF.

This clone was counted between two and nine times. The J gene is TRBJ2-5, the V gene TRBV29-1, with no clear D. The CDR3 totals 12 residues. Germline lookup yields CDR1 SQVTM and CDR2 ANQGSEA. Trimming cost V 3 bases and J 3 bases, with 8 bases left between them. The CDR3 is CSVEMGKETQYF. CDR3 nucleotide sequence: TGCAGCGTTGAGATGGGGAAAGAGACCCAGTACTTC.

The chain couples TRBV7-3 to TRBJ2-7; TRBD2 matches 7 bases. The CDR3 totals 15 residues. Trimming cost V 2 bases and J 1 base; bases outside gene matches: 5. The germline CDR1 and CDR2 sequences are SGHTA and FQGTGA. DNA of the CDR3: TGTGCCAGCAGCTTAGGTGCGGGGGAATCCTACGAGCAGTACTTC. Translating it yields CASSLGAGESYEQYF.

Comments on this clone: Other DNA variants within this sample encode the same CDR3. The chain employs TRBV5-1 and TRBJ2-7, with D maybe TRBD2 (5 bases). V shed 2 bases and J shed 3 bases, with 12 bases lying between them. This CDR3 spans 14 amino acids. Per the germline V gene, CDR1 is SGHRS and CDR2 is YFSETQ. In DNA form, the CDR3 reads TGCGCCAGCAGCTTAGGAAGCGGATTCTACGAGCAGTACTTC. Encoded protein: CASSLGSGFYEQYF.

This clone was counted between two and nine times. The rearrangement links TRBV5-4 to TRBJ2-6; the match to TRBD2 covers 7 bases. This CDR3 spans 18 amino acids. The germline V gene has CDR1 SGHNT and CDR2 YYREEE (reference sequence). V dropped 5 bases and J dropped 3; count of bases not matched to a gene: 14. The CDR3 loop is CASSEASAGVGGANVLTF. As DNA, the CDR3 is TGTGCCAGCAGTGAAGCCTCGGCGGGAGTGGGTGGGGCCAACGTCCTGACTTTC.

The CDR3 sequence is CASSSGQGRYGYTF. In DNA, the CDR3 is TGTGCCAGCAGTTCCGGACAGGGTCGCTATGGCTACACCTTC. The chain is built from TRBV6-5 and TRBJ1-2, with TRBD1 matching 8 bases. This CDR3 contains 14 residues. Per the germline V gene, CDR1 is MNHEY and CDR2 is SVGAGI. V shed 4 bases and J 4 bases; nucleotides not matched to a gene: 5.

This clone was recorded a few times. The J gene is TRBJ1-3, the V gene TRBV19; D gene uncertain. CDR3 length equals 15 residues. Trimming cost V 4 bases and J 0 bases, with 10 bases left between them. Germline lookup yields CDR1 LNHDA and CDR2 SQIVND (reference sequence). In nucleotides, the CDR3 is TGTGCCAGTAGTAGTTACAGATTCTCTGGAAACACCATATATTTT. It specifies CASSSYRFSGNTIYF.

Here the CDR3 DNA reads TGTGCCAGCAGCCGGACTAGCTATACCTACGAGCAGTACTTC. It encodes CASSRTSYTYEQYF. The chain carries TRBV6-5 and TRBJ2-7; 8 bases align to TRBD2. CDR1 and CDR2 (germline): MNHEY, SVGAGI. J was trimmed by 2 bases and V by 6 bases; bases with no gene match: 6. This CDR3 has 14 amino acids.